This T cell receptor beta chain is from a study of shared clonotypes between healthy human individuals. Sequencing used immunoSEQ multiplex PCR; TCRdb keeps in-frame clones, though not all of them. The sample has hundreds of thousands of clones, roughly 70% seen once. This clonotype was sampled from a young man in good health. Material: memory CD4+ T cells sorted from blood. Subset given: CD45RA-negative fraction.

CDR3 amino acids: CASSLRLAGGETQYF. The CDR3 DNA follows: TGTGCCAGCAGCCTTAGACTAGCGGGAGGAGAGACCCAGTACTTC. The chain recombines TRBV14 with TRBJ2-5; 13 nucleotides line up with TRBD2. The V segment lost 4 bases and the J segment 4 bases; nucleotides outside the gene matches: 3. Looked up from germline, CDR1 is SGHDN and CDR2 is FVKESK. The CDR3 is 15 amino acids.